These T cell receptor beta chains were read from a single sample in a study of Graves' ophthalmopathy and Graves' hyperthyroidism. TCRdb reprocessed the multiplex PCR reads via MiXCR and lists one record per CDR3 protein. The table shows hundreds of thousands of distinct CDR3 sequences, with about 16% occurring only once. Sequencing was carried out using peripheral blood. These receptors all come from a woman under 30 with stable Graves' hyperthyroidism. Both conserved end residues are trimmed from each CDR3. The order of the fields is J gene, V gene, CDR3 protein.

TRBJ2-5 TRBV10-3 AISVRLAGARKTQY
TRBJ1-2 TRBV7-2 ASSLGRERGYT
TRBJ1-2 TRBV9 ASSAVGKPYGYI
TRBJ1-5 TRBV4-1 ASSPREKSNQPQH
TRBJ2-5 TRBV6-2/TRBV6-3 ASSLDLAGGPEGQETQY
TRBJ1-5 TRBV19 ASSIEGVRVQPQH
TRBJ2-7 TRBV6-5 ASSFQQGGKQY
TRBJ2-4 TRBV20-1 SAATVAKNIKY
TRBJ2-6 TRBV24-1 ATSFSGANVLT
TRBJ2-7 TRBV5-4 ASSANDRIYEQY
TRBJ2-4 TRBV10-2 ASSEDLAELILAKNIQY
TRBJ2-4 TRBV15 ATSTDRFQNIKY
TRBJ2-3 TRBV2 ARLGTGGTDTQY
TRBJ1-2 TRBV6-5 ASSPRGVSGYT
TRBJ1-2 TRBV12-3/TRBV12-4 ASSHNGYT
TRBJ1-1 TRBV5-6 ASLRDTRSNTEAF
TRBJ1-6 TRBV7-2 ASSSGSPLH
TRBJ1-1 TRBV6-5 ASSFSRVNTEAF
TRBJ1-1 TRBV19 ASSIYTGAEAF
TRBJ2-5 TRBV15 ATSRDLGQGAEKTQY
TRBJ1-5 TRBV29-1 SVAAGRPGNQPQH
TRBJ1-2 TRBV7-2 ASSPDRIGYT
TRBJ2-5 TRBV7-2 ASSLTGGGGETQY
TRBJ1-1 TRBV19 ASNQGTEAF
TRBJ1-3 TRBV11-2 ASSSPRGLGGNTIY
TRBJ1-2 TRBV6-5 ASSYGRFSYGYT
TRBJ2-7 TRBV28 ASSLGQADEQY
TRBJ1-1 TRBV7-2 ASRDRVYTEAF
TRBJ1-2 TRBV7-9 ASSLGRQGYT
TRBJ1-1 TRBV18 ASSPRVQGGPEAF
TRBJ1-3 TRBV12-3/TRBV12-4 ASSSPNWRTGASGNTIY
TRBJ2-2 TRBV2 ASSEPRTGELF
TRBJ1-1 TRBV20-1 SAVRGRGNTEAF
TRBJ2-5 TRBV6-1 ASSELSGGIQETQY
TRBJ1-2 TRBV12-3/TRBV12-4 ATKQGRYYGYT
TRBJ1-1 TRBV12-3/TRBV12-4 SSGTGIGSEAF
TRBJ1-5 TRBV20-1 SAREEDRDQPQH
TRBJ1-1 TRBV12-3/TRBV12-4 ASSFSPGLAEAF
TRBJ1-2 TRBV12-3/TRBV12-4 ASTNGGLYGYT
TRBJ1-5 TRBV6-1 ASSEGTSQPQH
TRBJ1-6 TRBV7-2 ASQGQASNSPLH
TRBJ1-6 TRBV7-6 ASSEDSYNSPLH
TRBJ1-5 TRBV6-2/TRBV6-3 ASSLRGHQPQH
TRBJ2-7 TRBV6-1 ASRTVVSSSYEQY
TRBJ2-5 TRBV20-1 SAAWPSEETQY
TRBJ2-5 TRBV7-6 ASSLWGLETQY
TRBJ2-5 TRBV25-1 ASRGPAWGETQY
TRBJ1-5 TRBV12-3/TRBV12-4 ASSPTSEGGQPQH
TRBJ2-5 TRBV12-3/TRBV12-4 ASRPSGGAGETQY